This T cell receptor (beta chain) was sequenced during a study of CD8 T cell repertoires and HIV-1 epitope variants. Across the study: Controls were a CMV, EBV and flu pool, Ebola AY9, and no peptide. Tested: three Gag epitope families, Nef HW9 and YT9. 1M T cells were kept uncultured as a baseline.

This table comes from immunoSEQ multiplex PCR, and its TCRdb copy is limited to in-frame clones, with some not included. The sample holds some 4,400 clones, about 67% seen once. CDR1 SGHNT and CDR2 YYREEE come from the germline V gene (reference sequence). This CDR3 contains 12 residues. With 0 bases removed from V and 5 bases from J, the gap between germline ends came to 5 bases. General study findings and limits: The TAALDMSHF plasma variant had no responses, unlike KF9 (about 5 clonotypes) and HW9 (one).

With regard to this clone: Its antigen is currently unknown.

This chain connects TRBV5-4 to TRBJ2-5, with D possibly being TRBD2 (5 bases). The source of this sequence is a male donor with HIV. The sample was cultured CD8+ T cells derived from PBMCs. The DNA for the CDR3 is TGTGCCAGCAGCTTGGCGGGGGAGACCCAGTACTTC. This sequence encodes CASSLAGETQYF.